The 27 T cell receptor beta chains below all came from one sample that was sequenced in a study of blood T cell repertoires in COVID-19. Profiled with immunoSEQ multiplex PCR; TCRdb holds only in-frame clones, not every one. Of 85,000 to 110,000 clones in the sample, approximately 80% were seen once. Sequences were obtained from peripheral blood. Receptors were obtained from a human donor in a cohort sampled during active COVID-19.

The chain combines TRBV5-4 with TRBJ1-2; 9 positions agree with TRBD1. Germline V CDR1 and CDR2: SGHNT, YYREEE (reference sequence). The CDR3 contains 17 residues. J was trimmed by 7 bases and V by 2 bases; bases with no gene match: 15. This CDR3 is CASSFGTGGARRSGYTF. The CDR3 region has the DNA TGTGCCAGCAGCTTCGGCACAGGGGGCGCAAGGCGCTCTGGCTACACCTTC.

This clone was counted only a few times. The chain has TRBV9 and TRBJ2-2, with a tentative D call TRBD1 (6 bases). Germline CDR1 SGDLS, CDR2 YYNGEE. Between the trimmed V and J ends, which lost 3 bases and 4 bases, there was a span of 16 bases. The CDR3 consists of 16 residues. CDR3: CASSATQGSGTGELFF. CDR3 nucleotide sequence: TGTGCCAGCAGCGCAACACAGGGTTCGGGCACCGGGGAGCTGTTTTTT.

This clone is a singleton in its sample. This chain connects TRBV10-3 to TRBJ1-6; TRBD1 matches 9 bases. CDR1 is ENHRY, CDR2 SYGVKD, per germline. The CDR3 runs 15 residues. V was clipped by 7 bases and J by 7 bases; unmatched bases: 8. The CDR3 reads CAIKGDRVGNSPLHF. The CDR3 DNA is TGTGCCATCAAAGGGGACAGGGTTGGAAATTCACCCCTCCACTTT.

V is TRBV10-3 and J is TRBJ2-1, with 9 bases identical to TRBD1. Germline loops: CDR1 ENHRY, CDR2 SYGVKD. CDR3 length equals 15 residues. The trim removed 6 bases at V and 4 bases at J, leaving 7 bases unmatched. As DNA, the CDR3 is TGTGCCATCAGCGACAGGGGGGGAGGGTACAATGAGCAGTTCTTC. Protein product: CAISDRGGGYNEQFF.

The chain joins TRBV5-6 to TRBJ2-1; 7 bases fit TRBD2. The germline V gene encodes CDR1 SGHDT and CDR2 YYEEEE. The V gene end was trimmed by 4 bases and the J gene end by 7 bases; junction bases not matched to a gene: 14. There are 16 residues in the CDR3. Written as DNA, the CDR3 is TGTGCCAGCAGCGGTTGGGGGACTACTCGGTCGAATGAGCAGTTCTTC. As protein: CASSGWGTTRSNEQFF.

CDR3 loop: CASSDRQGVYGYTF. CDR3 nucleotides: TGTGCCAGTAGCGACCGACAGGGAGTCTATGGCTACACCTTC. The chain combines TRBV19 with TRBJ1-2; 7 nucleotides line up with TRBD1. Germline lookup yields CDR1 LNHDA and CDR2 SQIVND (reference sequence). This CDR3 is built from 14 residues. The V segment lost 6 bases and the J segment 4 bases; nucleotides outside the gene matches: 8.

This chain links TRBV10-3 with TRBJ1-3; tentative D call: TRBD1 (6 bases). Germline V gives CDR1 ENHRY, CDR2 SYGVKD. The CDR3 extends over 15 amino acids. Deletions cut 3 bases from V and 4 bases from J, with 13 bases between. In DNA, the CDR3 is TGTGCCATCAGTGATTACGAGACAGGCGGAAACACCATATATTTT. Its protein product is CAISDYETGGNTIYF.

V usage is TRBV11-2 and J usage is TRBJ1-2, with D hard to call. The CDR3 runs to 13 residues. Germline V gene data show CDR1 as SGHAT and CDR2 as FQNNGV. Trimming took off 1 base at V and 4 bases at J, with 7 bases between the two ends. The chain's CDR3 is CASSLGQAYGYTF. DNA of the CDR3: TGTGCCAGCAGCTTAGGGCAGGCCTATGGCTACACCTTC.

This chain joins TRBV14 and TRBJ2-1; 9 bases map to TRBD2. Losses at the gene ends were 3 bases for V and 2 bases for J; bases not matched to a gene: 2. Germline V lookup: CDR1 SGHDN, CDR2 FVKESK. This CDR3 region has 15 residues. The chain's CDR3 is CASSQLAGAYNEQFF. In nucleotides, the CDR3 is TGTGCCAGCAGCCAGTTAGCGGGGGCCTACAATGAGCAGTTCTTC.

This sequence joins TRBV18 and TRBJ1-1; perhaps TRBD1 as D (5 bases). Trimming took off 3 bases at V and 0 bases at J, with 11 bases between the two ends. This CDR3 has 15 amino acids. Germline lookup yields CDR1 KGHSH and CDR2 LQKENI. For the CDR3, the DNA is TGTGCCAGCTCACCCCGCGACAGATTGAACACTGAAGCTTTCTTT. Translated: CASSPRDRLNTEAFF.

The sample holds a few counts of this clone. The CDR3 DNA reads TGCGCCAGCAGCCTCCTAGGGGGCAAGGGCGGGAATGGGGGCTACACCTTC. Translating gives CASSLLGGKGGNGGYTF. The chain recombines TRBV4-1 with TRBJ1-2; TRBD1 matches at 7 bases. With 4 bases clipped from V and 8 bases from J, the junction kept 19 bases outside the gene matches. The CDR3 runs 17 residues. Germline loops: CDR1 MGHRA, CDR2 YSYEKL.

The genes are TRBV20-1 and TRBJ1-4; D not certain. This CDR3 spans 11 amino acids. The germline gives CDR1 DFQATT, CDR2 SNEGSKA (reference sequence). The V end lost 5 bases, the J end lost 8 bases, and 9 bases lay between the germline ends. The CDR3 region has the DNA TGCAGTGCTGGAACGGGGGAAAAACTGTTTTTT. Protein: CSAGTGEKLFF.

CDR3 loop: CASSPTGTGDQPQHF. In nucleotides, the CDR3 is TGCGCCAGCAGCCCGACCGGGACAGGGGATCAGCCCCAGCATTTT. The gene calls are TRBV4-1 and TRBJ1-5, with 10 bases lining up with TRBD1. Losses at the gene ends were 4 bases for V and 5 bases for J; bases not matched to a gene: 5. Germline V gene lookup returns CDR1 MGHRA and CDR2 YSYEKL. CDR3 length: 15 amino acids.

V gene TRBV19 combines with J gene TRBJ1-3; D not resolved. In germline, CDR1 is LNHDA, CDR2 SQIVND (reference sequence). V dropped 7 bases and J dropped 0 bases, with 10 bases sitting between them. The CDR3 covers 14 residues. In DNA, the CDR3 is TGTGCCAGTACGCAAGCTATCTCTGGAAACACCATATATTTT. This sequence encodes CASTQAISGNTIYF. Combining the CDR3 with reference TRBV19 and TRBJ1-3 gives the whole variable domain DGGITQSPKYLFRKEGQNVTLSCEQNLNHDAMYWYRQDPGQGLRLIYYSQIVNDFQKGDIAEGYSVSREKKESFPLTVTSAQKNPTAFYLCASTQAISGNTIYFGEGSWLTVV.

This chain connects TRBV20-1 to TRBJ2-2; TRBD2 is a possible D gene (7 bases). The V and J ends lost 3 bases and 6 bases respectively, with 14 bases between them. CDR3 length equals 14 residues. Germline values: CDR1 DFQATT, CDR2 SNEGSKA (reference sequence). In nucleotides, the CDR3 is TGCAGTGCTAGTACGGGGGGCGTTGCCGGGGAGCTGTTTTTT. Its protein is CSASTGGVAGELFF.

In this sample, this clone turned up once. The chain has TRBV19 and TRBJ2-1, with unresolved D. CDR1 is LNHDA and CDR2 is SQIVND in the germline V gene (reference sequence). V was pared by 7 bases and J by 0 bases, with 16 bases between. The CDR3 is made up of 16 amino acids. As DNA, the CDR3 is TGTGCCAGTATTCCCCGTGGCGCTAGCTCCTACAATGAGCAGTTCTTC. It translates to CASIPRGASSYNEQFF.

The chain carries TRBV30 and TRBJ1-5; 7 nucleotides line up with TRBD1. The germline V gene has CDR1 GTSNPN and CDR2 SVGIG (reference sequence). The CDR3 consists of 15 residues. V trimming: 1 base; J trimming: 3 bases; junction bases outside the gene matches: 6. In nucleotides, the CDR3 is TGTGCCTGGAGTGGGGGACAGACAGACAATCAGCCCCAGCATTTT. It yields the protein CAWSGGQTDNQPQHF.

This clone was picked up a small number of times. This chain connects TRBV10-3 to TRBJ1-1; tentatively, D is TRBD1 (5 bases). This CDR3 region has 13 residues. CDR1 and CDR2 (germline): ENHRY, SYGVKD. V shed 5 bases and J shed 2 bases, with 9 bases lying between them. CDR3 sequence (DNA): TGTGCCATCAGTCCAGGGTACAACACTGAAGCTTTCTTT. Its protein product is CAISPGYNTEAFF.

V is TRBV10-3 and J is TRBJ2-3, with 9 bases identical to TRBD2. Per the germline V gene, CDR1 is ENHRY and CDR2 is SYGVKD. The CDR3 sequence is 15 residues long. The ends lost 5 bases at V and 0 bases at J; junction bases unmatched: 3. CDR3 nucleotides: TGTGCCATCAGTAATAGCGGGGGTAGCACAGATACGCAGTATTTT. Translation: CAISNSGGSTDTQYF.

This chain's CDR3 is CASSPASSSGNTIYF. The CDR3 nucleotides are TGTGCCAGCAGCCCCGCTTCTAGCTCTGGAAACACCATATATTTT. The chain combines TRBV7-2 with TRBJ1-3, with D unresolved. The V end was cut by 5 bases, the J end by 0 bases, with 11 bases between. The CDR3 length is 15 residues. CDR1 and CDR2 (germline): SGHTA, FQGNSA.

The count of this clone is one. This chain links TRBV7-2 with TRBJ1-1; the D is unclear. CDR3 length equals 14 residues. Trimming left V 5 bases short and J 1 base short, with 11 bases between. Looked up from germline, CDR1 is SGHTA and CDR2 is FQGNSA. The CDR3 coding sequence is TGTGCCAGCAGCACTCCGGGTCGGAACACTGAAGCTTTCTTT. This translates into CASSTPGRNTEAFF.

CDR3: CASSRATNLGYTF. The CDR3 bases are TGTGCCAGTAGTAGGGCTACAAATTTGGGCTACACCTTC. This rearrangement joins TRBV19 to TRBJ1-2, with D hard to call. In germline, CDR1 is LNHDA, CDR2 SQIVND (reference sequence). Trimming removed 4 bases at V and 8 bases at J, with 14 bases between. CDR3 size: 13 residues.

The chain recombines TRBV6-5 with TRBJ1-1; D call uncertain. Trimming took off 5 bases at V and 1 base at J, with 11 bases between the two ends. CDR1 and CDR2 (germline): MNHEY, SVGAGI. The CDR3 runs 14 residues. CDR3 in amino acids: CASSSPTGNTEAFF. The CDR3 DNA reads as TGTGCCAGCAGTAGCCCGACGGGGAACACTGAAGCTTTCTTT.

The chain couples TRBV3-1 (or the pseudogene TRBV3-2) to TRBJ1-1; 10 bases are shared with TRBD1. The CDR3 is 17 amino acids. V lost 2 bases to trimming and J lost 5 bases; unmatched junction nucleotides: 11. The germline V gene has CDR1 LGHDT and CDR2 YNNKEL (reference sequence). The CDR3 nucleotides read TGTGCCAGCAGCCAAAGAGGCCTGGGACAGGGGAAGACTGAAGCTTTCTTT. It encodes CASSQRGLGQGKTEAFF.

The chain carries TRBV5-1 and TRBJ1-1; TRBD1 aligns across 10 bases. This CDR3 is built from 16 residues. Trimming removed 4 bases from V and 0 bases from J; junction bases left unmatched: 6. Germline V gives CDR1 SGHRS, CDR2 YFSETQ. CDR3 protein: CASSTGTGAMNTEAFF. CDR3 bases: TGCGCCAGCAGCACCGGGACAGGGGCTATGAACACTGAAGCTTTCTTT.

This chain joins TRBV2 and TRBJ1-2; the D gene is possibly TRBD1 (6 bases). Germline V gives CDR1 SNHLY, CDR2 FYNNEI. Trimming pared 4 bases from V and 0 bases from J, leaving 6 bases between. The CDR3 totals 13 residues. Here the CDR3 DNA reads TGTGCCAGCAGTGCAGGGGCTAACTATGGCTACACCTTC. Protein sequence: CASSAGANYGYTF.

The V gene is TRBV10-3, the J gene TRBJ2-2, with 10 positions matching TRBD2. CDR1 and CDR2 (germline): ENHRY, SYGVKD. CDR3 length equals 17 residues. The J segment lost 6 bases and the V segment lost 0 bases, leaving 7 bases of the junction unmatched. CDR3 amino acids: CAISESAQRGGAGELFF. The CDR3 DNA reads as TGTGCCATCAGTGAGTCGGCGCAGCGGGGGGGCGCCGGGGAGCTGTTTTTT.